This TCR beta chain derives from a study of blood T cell repertoires in COVID-19. The CDR3 consists of 14 residues. Germline lookup yields CDR1 SQVTM and CDR2 ANQGSEA. V dropped 7 bases and J dropped 5; count of bases not matched to a gene: 12. Clones were read by immunoSEQ multiplex PCR, and TCRdb kept only the in-frame ones, dropping some. This table has 130,000 to 150,000 clones, more than 75% appearing once. The chain has TRBV29-1 and TRBJ2-7; 9 bases match TRBD1. Sequencing was performed on peripheral blood. This receptor was obtained from a man in his 60s with acute or convalescent COVID-19. CDR3 bases: TGCAGCGGATTGCCCGGGACAGGGCGGGACGAGCAGTACTTC. Protein product: CSGLPGTGRDEQYF.